This T cell receptor beta chain stems from a study of early T cells in non-severe SARS-CoV-2 infection. Whole-study results and caveats: Using VDJdb, the matching emphasized anti-spike CD8 responses while missing private and CD4 specificities.

cDNA molecules, individually, were tagged with unique molecular identifiers. TCRdb ran MiXCR on the 5' RACE reads and lists one entry per CDR3 protein. The sample contains about 81,000 distinct CDR3 sequences, 11% to 15% of which appear only once. This clonotype was found a few times. The antigen remains undetermined. The specimen was whole blood. This TCR was recovered from an adult who was a healthcare worker with PCR-confirmed SARS-CoV-2 infection or an uninfected control (not recorded which).

The CDR3: CSVTDFTYEQYF. DNA for the CDR3: TGCAGCGTTACTGACTTCACCTACGAGCAGTACTTC. The rearrangement links TRBV29-1 to TRBJ2-7; D unclear. V was pared by 5 bases and J by 2 bases, with 10 bases between. CDR1 and CDR2 from the germline V gene are SQVTM and ANQGSEA. CDR3 length: 12 residues.